This TCR beta chain was identified during a study of blood T cell repertoires in COVID-19. Overall study: Acute-phase and convalescent COVID-19 samples originated in the United States, Italy and Spain.

Data came from immunoSEQ multiplex PCR; TCRdb stores just in-frame clones and leaves some out. The profile shows 57,000 or so clones, roughly 76% of them singletons. With V trimmed by 5 bases and J by 6 bases, 4 bases remained unmatched. Germline CDR1 LNHDA, CDR2 SQIVND (reference sequence). CDR3 size: 16 residues. Input material: peripheral blood. This TCR was recovered from a middle-aged man with active or convalescent COVID-19. V usage is TRBV19 and J usage is TRBJ2-1, with 16 bases lining up with TRBD2. DNA of the CDR3: TGTGCCAGTAGTCCGGGACTAGCGGGAGGGCTCAATGAGCAGTTCTTC. This gives the protein CASSPGLAGGLNEQFF.